A single TCR beta chain is shown here with its context. Through a sample-barcoded 5' primer and a J-beta primer mix, a second PCR was run for roughly 6 to 12 cycles. TCRdb ran MiXCR on the 5' RACE reads and lists one entry per CDR3 protein. The sample comprises about 1.8 million distinct CDR3 sequences, around 50% of which are singletons, and less than 2.5% rests with the top ten. This sample was taken from a study of blood T cells in healthy people across ages. The CDR3 is 13 amino acids. Trimming left V 6 bases short and J 8 bases short, with 16 bases between. Germline V gene lookup returns CDR1 LNHDA and CDR2 SQIVND (reference sequence).

The sample consisted of blood. This clonotype was sampled from a woman aged 40 to 50 in good health. J is TRBJ1-2 and V is TRBV19; D uncertain. In DNA form, the CDR3 reads TGTGCCAGTAGGAGCCCAGAGTTAATGGGCTACACCTTC. Translation: CASRSPELMGYTF.